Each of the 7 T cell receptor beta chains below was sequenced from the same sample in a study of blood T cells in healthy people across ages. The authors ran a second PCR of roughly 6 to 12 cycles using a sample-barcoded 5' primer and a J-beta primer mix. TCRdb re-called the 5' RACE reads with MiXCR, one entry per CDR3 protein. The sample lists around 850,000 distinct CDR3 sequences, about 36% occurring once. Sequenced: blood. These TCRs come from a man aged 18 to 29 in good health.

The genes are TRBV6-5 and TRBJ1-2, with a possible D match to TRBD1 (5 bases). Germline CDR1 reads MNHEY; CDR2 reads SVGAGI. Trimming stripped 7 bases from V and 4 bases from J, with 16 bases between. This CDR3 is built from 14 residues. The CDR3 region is CASTWGTGGYGYTF. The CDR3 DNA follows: TGTGCCAGCACCTGGGGCACCGGGGGCTATGGCTACACCTTC.

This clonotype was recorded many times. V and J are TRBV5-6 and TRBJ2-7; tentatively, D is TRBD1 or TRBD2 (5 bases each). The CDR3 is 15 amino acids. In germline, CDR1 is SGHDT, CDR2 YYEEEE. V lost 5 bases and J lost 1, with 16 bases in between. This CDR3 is CASSREGPLSYEQYF. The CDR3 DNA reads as TGTGCCAGCAGTCGAGAGGGACCCCTTTCCTACGAGCAGTACTTC.

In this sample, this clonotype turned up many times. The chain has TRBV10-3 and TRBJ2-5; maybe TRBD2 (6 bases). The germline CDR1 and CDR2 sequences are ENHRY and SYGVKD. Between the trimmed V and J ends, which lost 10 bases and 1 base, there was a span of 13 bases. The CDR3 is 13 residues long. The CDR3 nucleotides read TGTGCCACCATGGGGGGTACCCAAGAGACCCAGTACTTC. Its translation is CATMGGTQETQYF.

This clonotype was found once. The CDR3 nucleotides read TGCGCCAGCAGCTTTACGGACAGAGTTCGTGGGGAGCTGTTTTTT. It encodes CASSFTDRVRGELFF. V usage is TRBV5-1 and J usage is TRBJ2-2; the D gene is possibly TRBD1 (6 bases). In germline, CDR1 is SGHRS, CDR2 YFSETQ. V was clipped by 2 bases and J by 8 bases, with 16 bases between them. The CDR3 consists of 15 residues.

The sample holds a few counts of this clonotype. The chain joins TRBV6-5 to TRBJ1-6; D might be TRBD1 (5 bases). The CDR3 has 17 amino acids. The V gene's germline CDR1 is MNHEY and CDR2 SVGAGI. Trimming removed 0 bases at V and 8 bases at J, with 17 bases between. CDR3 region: CASSYSYGQGSDSPLHF. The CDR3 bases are TGTGCCAGCAGTTACTCTTACGGTCAGGGCTCTGATTCACCCCTCCACTTT.

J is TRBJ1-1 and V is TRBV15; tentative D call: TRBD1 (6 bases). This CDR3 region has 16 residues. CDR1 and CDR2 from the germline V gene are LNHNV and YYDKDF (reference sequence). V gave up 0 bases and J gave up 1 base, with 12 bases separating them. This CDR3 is CATSRDRGGGNTEAFF. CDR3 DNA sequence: TGTGCCACCAGCAGAGATCGGGGAGGGGGGAACACTGAAGCTTTCTTT.

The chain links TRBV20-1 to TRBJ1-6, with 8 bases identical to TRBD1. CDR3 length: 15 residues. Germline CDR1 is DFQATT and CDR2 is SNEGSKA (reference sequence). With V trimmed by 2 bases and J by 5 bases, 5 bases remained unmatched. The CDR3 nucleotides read TGCAGTGCTAGACTTTACAGGGGGAATAATTCACCCCTCCACTTT. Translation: CSARLYRGNNSPLHF.